A selection of T cell receptor beta chains follows, all from one sample in a study of T-cell reconstitution after alpha-beta-depleted transplantation in children. TCRdb processed the PCR reads anew with MiXCR; each CDR3 protein has one entry. The table shows approximately 500,000 distinct CDR3 sequences, with over 9.5% occurring only once. The sample in question was PBMCs, obtained before TCRalphabeta/CD19-depleted stem cell transplant. The source is a child aged 2-15 years with inherited bone marrow failure, due to receive a stem cell transplant. The CDR3 runs from the conserved cysteine through the conserved F or W. A D gene is named only where the DNA matches it firmly. Some rows have no size entry. The others give once, few or many, or a class for an expanded clone.

v_gene	abundance	d_gene	j_gene	CDR3aa	CDR3nt
TRBV12-3/TRBV12-4	few	NA	TRBJ2-2	CASSLAGLITGELFF	TGTGCCAGCAGTTTAGCGGGACTCATCACCGGGGAGCTGTTTTTT
TRBV5-1	once	TRBD1	TRBJ2-7	CASTRDRVYEQYF	TGCGCCAGCACCCGGGACAGGGTCTACGAGCAGTACTTC
TRBV9	many	TRBD2	TRBJ2-1	CASSAQELAGGGEQFF	TGTGCCAGCAGCGCCCAAGAACTAGCGGGAGGAGGCGAGCAGTTCTTC
TRBV4-2	many	NA	TRBJ2-5	CASSQGSKGETQYF	TGTGCCAGCAGCCAAGGAAGTAAGGGAGAGACCCAGTACTTC
TRBV19	NA	NA	TRBJ2-1	CASSFGRAYNEQFF	TGTGCCAGTAGTTTCGGCAGGGCCTACAATGAGCAGTTCTTC
TRBV20-1	few	NA	TRBJ1-1	CSASRDFNTEAFF	TGCAGTGCTAGCCGGGACTTCAACACTGAAGCTTTCTTT
TRBV27	many	NA	TRBJ2-7	CASSIYNSYEQYF	TGTGCCAGCAGTATATATAACTCCTACGAGCAGTACTTC
TRBV19	many	TRBD2	TRBJ2-1	CASSIRDYNNEQFF	TGTGCCAGTAGTATTAGGGACTACAACAATGAGCAGTTCTTC
TRBV4-3	many	NA	TRBJ2-7	CASSQDYGDPLYEQYF	TGCGCCAGCAGCCAAGATTATGGGGACCCCCTCTACGAGCAGTACTTC
TRBV4-2	many	NA	TRBJ2-4	CASSQASSTAKNIQYF	TGTGCCAGCAGCCAAGCTTCGTCGACTGCCAAAAACATTCAGTACTTC
TRBV29-1	many	TRBD2	TRBJ2-1	CSLEGSGSSYNEQFF	TGCAGCCTTGAGGGTAGCGGGAGCTCCTACAATGAGCAGTTCTTC
TRBV10-3	NA	NA	TRBJ2-1	CAISDRLAEGHNEQFF	TGTGCCATCAGTGACAGGCTAGCAGAAGGACACAATGAGCAGTTCTTC
TRBV27	NA	TRBD1	TRBJ1-2	CASGVRGDVYTF	TGTGCCAGCGGGGTCAGGGGGGATGTCTACACCTTC
TRBV20-1	many	NA	TRBJ2-5	CSARDRVFAAQETQYF	TGCAGTGCTAGAGATAGGGTTTTTGCGGCTCAAGAGACCCAGTACTTC
TRBV20-1	few	TRBD2	TRBJ2-7	CSARDQGGSRYEQYF	TGCAGTGCTAGAGATCAGGGAGGGAGTAGGTACGAGCAGTACTTC
TRBV24-1	many	NA	TRBJ2-3	CATRDADTQYF	TGTGCCACCCGGGATGCAGATACGCAGTATTTT
TRBV28	many	TRBD1	TRBJ2-7	CAANRDRAREQYF	TGTGCCGCGAACCGGGACAGGGCCCGGGAGCAGTACTTC
TRBV7-2	few	NA	TRBJ2-1	CASSPPFWGNNEQFF	TGTGCCAGCAGCCCACCATTTTGGGGGAACAATGAGCAGTTCTTC
TRBV7-8	many	TRBD2	TRBJ2-7	CASSPRLAGVNEQYF	TGTGCCAGCAGCCCTAGACTAGCGGGAGTCAACGAGCAGTACTTC
TRBV19	many	NA	TRBJ2-5	CASTLNLGETQYF	TGTGCCAGTACCCTAAATTTAGGAGAGACCCAGTACTTC
TRBV6-1	many	NA	TRBJ1-4	CASTEHSEKLFF	TGTGCCAGCACAGAACACAGCGAAAAACTGTTTTTT
TRBV30	few	NA	TRBJ2-2	CAWSLMNTGELFF	TGTGCCTGGAGCCTTATGAACACCGGGGAGCTGTTTTTT
TRBV2	NA	NA	TRBJ2-2	CASYGGNTGELFF	TGTGCCAGCTACGGGGGAAACACCGGGGAGCTGTTTTTT
TRBV7-6	few	NA	TRBJ1-1	CASSSRPKNTEAFF	TGTGCCAGCAGCTCCCGACCGAAGAACACTGAAGCTTTCTTT
TRBV7-2	NA	TRBD2	TRBJ2-1	CASNPNAGAPNEQFF	TGTGCCAGCAATCCTAACGCGGGAGCTCCCAATGAGCAGTTCTTC
TRBV29-1	many	NA	TRBJ1-1	CSVDSQGEAFF	TGCAGCGTTGATAGCCAGGGTGAAGCTTTCTTT
TRBV15	few	NA	TRBJ2-7	CATSRDIASKLSQGEQYF	TGTGCCACCAGCAGAGATATCGCGAGCAAACTTTCTCAGGGAGAGCAGTACTTC
TRBV28	many	NA	TRBJ2-1	CASSLGGTGAYNEQFF	TGTGCCAGCAGTTTAGGAGGGACTGGAGCGTACAATGAGCAGTTCTTC
TRBV20-1	many	TRBD2	TRBJ2-5	CSTSPGTSHIQETQYF	TGCAGTACTAGCCCGGGGACTAGCCACATTCAAGAGACCCAGTACTTC
TRBV27	many	TRBD1	TRBJ1-6	CASSKGQGARSPLHF	TGTGCCAGCAGTAAGGGACAGGGGGCGCGTTCACCCCTCCACTTT
TRBV4-3	few	NA	TRBJ1-2	CASSQDWAGYGYTF	TGCGCCAGCAGCCAAGATTGGGCAGGGTATGGCTACACCTTC
TRBV20-1	many	NA	TRBJ2-2	CSARGEGDRGELFF	TGCAGTGCTAGAGGGGAAGGGGACCGCGGGGAGCTGTTTTTT
TRBV6-6	many	NA	TRBJ2-3	CASSYGLDTQYF	TGTGCCAGCAGTTATGGTTTAGATACGCAGTATTTT
TRBV10-3	NA	TRBD1	TRBJ1-2	CAISSTGSNHGYTF	TGTGCCATCAGCTCGACAGGGTCAAACCATGGCTACACCTTC
TRBV9	few	TRBD1	TRBJ1-2	CASSVDGTAYGYTF	TGTGCCAGCAGCGTAGACGGGACAGCCTATGGCTACACCTTC
TRBV7-9	many	NA	TRBJ2-5	CASSFIRQETQYF	TGTGCCAGCAGCTTCATCCGGCAGGAGACCCAGTACTTC
TRBV5-6	few	TRBD1	TRBJ1-2	CASSFSRDRANYGYTF	TGTGCCAGCAGCTTCTCTAGGGACAGGGCTAACTATGGCTACACCTTC
TRBV5-1	many	NA	TRBJ2-3	CASSLARTSKDTQYF	TGCGCCAGCAGCTTGGCTAGGACATCGAAAGATACGCAGTATTTT
TRBV15	NA	NA	TRBJ2-2	CATSRETGFTGELFF	TGTGCCACCAGCAGAGAAACAGGGTTTACCGGGGAGCTGTTTTTT
TRBV4-1	many	TRBD2	TRBJ2-1	CASSQEGSGRSHEQFF	TGCGCCAGCAGCCAAGAGGGTAGCGGGAGATCACATGAGCAGTTCTTC
TRBV20-1	many	NA	TRBJ1-3	CSASVPSPSGNTIYF	TGCAGTGCTAGCGTGCCTTCTCCCTCTGGAAACACCATATATTTT
TRBV29-1	few	NA	TRBJ2-1	CSVLVQPPGNEQFF	TGCAGCGTTCTGGTCCAGCCCCCCGGCAATGAGCAGTTCTTC
TRBV20-1	many	TRBD2	TRBJ2-7	CSAIHSGTPWAYEQYF	TGCAGTGCTATCCATAGCGGGACTCCGTGGGCCTACGAGCAGTACTTC
TRBV4-3	many	TRBD2	TRBJ2-3	CASSQGIAGGQRTQYF	TGCGCCAGCAGCCAAGGGATAGCGGGAGGGCAGCGTACGCAGTATTTT
TRBV29-1	few	TRBD2	TRBJ2-7	CSVGGGLSYEQYF	TGCAGCGTTGGGGGGGGACTTAGCTACGAGCAGTACTTC
TRBV27	many	NA	TRBJ1-1	CAISGDMNTEAFF	TGTGCCATCTCGGGGGACATGAACACTGAAGCTTTCTTT
TRBV7-9	many	NA	TRBJ1-6	CLTKGYNSPLHF	TGTCTCACTAAGGGTTATAATTCACCCCTCCACTTT
TRBV7-2	many	NA	TRBJ2-7	CASSFNPYEQYF	TGTGCCAGCAGCTTTAATCCCTACGAGCAGTACTTC
TRBV29-1	many	TRBD1	TRBJ2-7	CSVQRGRGSFSREQYF	TGCAGCGTCCAAAGGGGGCGAGGTAGTTTCTCCCGCGAGCAGTACTTC
TRBV4-2	many	NA	TRBJ2-1	CASSQEGVQYNEQFF	TGTGCCAGCAGCCAAGAGGGGGTGCAGTACAATGAGCAGTTCTTC
TRBV7-9	many	NA	TRBJ1-3	CASSFTPVSGNTIYF	TGTGCCAGCAGCTTCACCCCAGTCTCTGGAAACACCATATATTTT
TRBV11-1	NA	NA	TRBJ2-7	CASSLQDYNPRSSYEQYF	TGTGCCAGCAGCTTACAGGACTACAACCCGAGGAGCTCCTACGAGCAGTACTTC
TRBV5-1	many	NA	TRBJ2-2	CASSLGPPATGELFF	TGCGCCAGCAGCTTGGGACCGCCTGCCACCGGGGAGCTGTTTTTT
TRBV5-1	many	NA	TRBJ2-1	CASSSGPPNYNEQFF	TGCGCCAGCAGCTCGGGACCTCCAAATTACAATGAGCAGTTCTTC
TRBV28	many	NA	TRBJ2-3	CASSGAGTGTDTQYF	TGTGCCAGCAGTGGGGCAGGGACGGGCACAGATACGCAGTATTTT
TRBV7-6	many	TRBD2	TRBJ2-2	CASSVGLAGGYTGELFF	TGTGCCAGCAGCGTAGGACTAGCGGGAGGTTATACCGGGGAGCTGTTTTTT
TRBV5-4	many	NA	TRBJ1-1	CASSRAVIGPGDTEAFF	TGTGCCAGCAGTCGTGCCGTTATAGGGCCCGGGGACACTGAAGCTTTCTTT
TRBV11-2	NA	TRBD2	TRBJ2-2	CASSFLPGLADHTGELFF	TGTGCCAGCAGCTTCCTGCCGGGACTAGCGGACCACACCGGGGAGCTGTTTTTT
TRBV6-5	many	TRBD2	TRBJ2-3	CASSPGLAGDDTQYF	TGTGCCAGCAGTCCCGGACTAGCGGGAGACGATACGCAGTATTTT
TRBV20-1	NA	NA	TRBJ2-1	CSAFIGGGRWDEQFF	TGCAGTGCCTTCATTGGGGGCGGGAGATGGGATGAGCAGTTCTTC